The entry below gives a single T cell receptor beta chain sequence along with its context. The antigen is unknown. The record originates from a study of blood T cells in healthy people across ages. Notes on the study in general: Possibly confounding the expanded clonotype changes was the fact that donor CMV status was unknown. The long-lived group displayed more naive CD4+ cells, plus higher diversity, than the aged donors did. Diversity figures derived from one million T cells were judged to underestimate the true value.

For the second PCR, which ran for roughly 6 to 11 cycles, a sample-barcoded 5' primer and a J-beta primer mix were used. In TCRdb, the 5' RACE reads were re-called with MiXCR into one record per CDR3 protein. The data hold around 710,000 distinct CDR3 sequences, with roughly 41% observed a single time. The origin of this receptor is a woman aged 60-75 years in good health. Sequencing used blood.

As DNA, the CDR3 is TGCGCCAGCAGCCAAGGGTCCGAAACTGAAGCTTTCTTT. Residues: CASSQGSETEAFF. V usage is TRBV4-1 and J usage is TRBJ1-1; no clear D. Trimming took 1 base from V and 5 from J, leaving 8 bases between them. The V gene's germline CDR1 is MGHRA and CDR2 YSYEKL. The CDR3 spans 13 residues.